This record concerns one T cell receptor beta chain sequence. What it recognizes is unknown. In the CD4+ fraction, cells were divided into CD45RA+ naive and CD45RA-negative memory subsets. The data originate from a study of shared clonotypes between healthy human individuals. Study as a whole: The donor group consisted of two women and three men, aged 18 to 49. Study results and caveats: Sequencing depth was a factor that was expected to affect clonotype sharing among donors. Generation of non-shared clonotypes was less probable than generation of clonotypes shared by all four donors.

The method was immunoSEQ multiplex PCR; TCRdb's version includes in-frame clones alone and lacks a portion of them. The table records over 1.4 million clones, roughly 95% of them present only once. This sequence was found in a man aged 25 to 40 in good health. The sample was naive CD4+ T cells sorted from blood. The sample's subset: CD45RA+ positively selected.

The CDR3 loop reads CSARGGTQFF. DNA for the CDR3: TGCAGTGCTAGAGGGGGGACCCAGTTCTTC. The chain recombines TRBV20-1 with TRBJ2-1; either TRBD1 or TRBD2 may supply D (5 bases each). Germline V CDR1 and CDR2: DFQATT, SNEGSKA (reference sequence). V was cut by 1 base and J by 13 bases, with 8 bases left in between. This CDR3 region has 10 residues.